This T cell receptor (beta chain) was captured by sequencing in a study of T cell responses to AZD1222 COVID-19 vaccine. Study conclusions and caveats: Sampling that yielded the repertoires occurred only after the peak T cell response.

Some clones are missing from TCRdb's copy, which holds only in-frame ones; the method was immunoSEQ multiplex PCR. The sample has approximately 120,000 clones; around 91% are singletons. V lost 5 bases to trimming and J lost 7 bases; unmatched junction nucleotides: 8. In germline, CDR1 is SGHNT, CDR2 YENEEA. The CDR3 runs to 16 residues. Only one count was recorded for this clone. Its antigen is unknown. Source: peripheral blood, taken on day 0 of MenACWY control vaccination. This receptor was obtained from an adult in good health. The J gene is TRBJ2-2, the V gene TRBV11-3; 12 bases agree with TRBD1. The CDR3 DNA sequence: TGTGCCAGCAGCCTAGGGGGACAGGGGGCTTTCGGGGAGCTGTTTTTT. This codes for CASSLGGQGAFGELFF.